This TCR beta chain was obtained from a study of CD8 T cells in ankylosing spondylitis. Study conclusions and caveats: Blood of patients with ankylosing spondylitis appeared to be characterized by a TCR beta motif of several highly homologous variants.

Turning to this clonotype: Its antigen is undetermined.

Each CDR3 protein gets one entry after TCRdb re-called the 5' RACE reads with MiXCR. The sample has some 840,000 distinct CDR3 sequences, about 11% seen once. The sequencing input was blood, either unsorted or a sorted T cell fraction (not recorded which). This TCR came from a male donor with ankylosing spondylitis.

CDR3 protein: CASSFPGREQFF. The DNA of the CDR3 is TGTGCCAGCAGCTTCCCGGGAAGGGAGCAGTTCTTC. The V call is TRBV7-9, the J call TRBJ2-1, with a tentative D call TRBD2 (5 bases). This CDR3 is 12 amino acids long. The germline gives CDR1 SEHNR, CDR2 FQNEAQ (reference sequence). V was pared by 3 bases and J by 10 bases, with 10 bases between.